The 11 T cell receptor beta chains reported below all come from one sample, sequenced in a study of early T cells in non-severe SARS-CoV-2 infection. Each CDR3 protein gets one entry after TCRdb re-called the 5' RACE reads with MiXCR. The sample consists of around 80,000 distinct CDR3 sequences, about 13% of them appearing once. Material for sequencing was whole blood. Source of these receptors: an adult who was a healthcare worker with PCR-confirmed SARS-CoV-2 infection or an uninfected control (not recorded which).

In this sample, this clonotype turned up many times. The chain combines TRBV7-9 with TRBJ2-5; 13 bases are a match to TRBD2. J gave up 5 bases and V 4 bases, and 7 bases lay outside the gene matches. The CDR3 consists of 16 residues. Germline V gene sequence: CDR1 SEHNR, CDR2 FQNEAQ (reference sequence). CDR3 sequence: CASSSGLAGVLETQYF. The CDR3 DNA follows: TGTGCCAGCAGCTCCGGACTAGCGGGAGTGTTGGAGACCCAGTACTTC.

This clonotype has at least ten counts. V gene TRBV7-9 combines with J gene TRBJ2-2; 7 nucleotides align to TRBD2. The CDR3 runs 18 residues. The germline gives CDR1 SEHNR, CDR2 FQNEAQ (reference sequence). The junction had 29 bases not matched to a gene; V was cut back by 6 bases and J by 16 bases. CDR3 region: CASSRRLPSGDPRGVPFF. CDR3 coding DNA: TGTGCCAGCAGTCGCCGTCTTCCTAGCGGAGACCCCCGGGGAGTGCCGTTTTTT.

This clonotype came up a few times. The chain combines TRBV7-3 with TRBJ1-4, with D possibly TRBD1 on 5 matching bases. Germline CDR1 reads SGHTA; CDR2 reads FQGTGA. This CDR3 has 16 residues. The V end lost 3 bases, the J end lost 0 bases, and 11 bases lay between the germline ends. This chain's CDR3 is CASSFGRVTTNEKLFF. The CDR3 DNA reads TGTGCCAGCAGCTTTGGCAGGGTAACAACTAATGAAAAACTGTTTTTT.

This clonotype has a single count. The rearrangement joins TRBV20-1 to TRBJ2-7, with a tentative D call TRBD2 (5 bases). V lost 6 bases, J lost 0 bases, and 12 bases lay in between. Germline assignment: CDR1 DFQATT and CDR2 SNEGSKA (reference sequence). The length of the CDR3 is 13 residues. The DNA for the CDR3 is TGCAGTGCCCCGCAAGCGGACTCCTACGAGCAGTACTTC. This gives the protein CSAPQADSYEQYF.

This clonotype was seen repeatedly, ten times or more. J is TRBJ1-2 and V is TRBV30; D unclear. CDR3 length equals 12 residues. Trimming pared 3 bases from V and 4 bases from J, leaving 9 bases between. CDR1 and CDR2 from the germline V gene are GTSNPN and SVGIG (reference sequence). This CDR3 reads CAWRLSPYGYTF. In nucleotides, the CDR3 is TGTGCCTGGAGGTTATCACCCTATGGCTACACCTTC.

This clonotype was observed a few times. The chain recombines TRBV6-2 or TRBV6-3 with TRBJ2-1; 13 nucleotides align to TRBD2. This CDR3 contains 16 residues. Germline V gene lookup returns CDR1 MNHEY and CDR2 SVGEGT. With V trimmed by 4 bases and J by 8 bases, 8 bases remained unmatched. Here the CDR3 DNA reads TGTGCCAGCAGTTCTCGGACTAGCGGGAGAAACCATGAGCAGTTCTTC. It translates to CASSSRTSGRNHEQFF.

This clonotype appeared many times. The chain combines TRBV27 with TRBJ2-2; D gene uncertain. Germline CDR1 reads MNHEY; CDR2 reads SMNVEV (reference sequence). The CDR3 has 13 amino acids. The CDR3 nucleotides are TGTCCCCCTTTGGCAGTCAACACCGGGGAGCTGTTTTTT. It encodes CPPLAVNTGELFF.

The chain couples TRBV20-1 to TRBJ2-3; no definite D call. Germline V gene sequence: CDR1 DFQATT, CDR2 SNEGSKA (reference sequence). Trimming shortened V by 0 bases and J by 4 bases, and 17 bases separated the two germline ends. The CDR3 length is 16 residues. The CDR3 region has the DNA TGCAGTGCTAGAGATATCGTGCGACCCACCGCAGATACGCAGTATTTT. Translating gives CSARDIVRPTADTQYF.

Turning to this clonotype: Given the absence of the conserved phenylalanine or tryptophan at the CDR3 end, a read error is likely. This chain connects TRBV4-1 to TRBJ2-1; 7 nucleotides line up with TRBD1. The V gene's germline CDR1 is MGHRA and CDR2 YSYEKL. The J segment lost 5 bases and the V segment lost 6 bases, leaving 13 bases of the junction unmatched. This CDR3 has 16 residues. In nucleotides, the CDR3 is TGCGCCAGCAGTCAGACCCACAGGGGCCAAGACAATGAGCAGTTCATC. Translation gives CASSQTHRGQDNEQFI.

The gene calls are TRBV20-1 and TRBJ2-7, with TRBD2 matching 10 bases. V shed 3 bases and J 6 bases; nucleotides not matched to a gene: 5. The CDR3 covers 13 residues. Germline lookup yields CDR1 DFQATT and CDR2 SNEGSKA (reference sequence). CDR3 coding DNA: TGCAGTGCTAGGGGGACTAGCGCGGTCGAGCAGTACTTC. This codes for CSARGTSAVEQYF.

The chain combines TRBV14 with TRBJ1-6; D ambiguous. Germline-derived CDR1 and CDR2 are SGHDN and FVKESK. This CDR3 is built from 12 residues. The germline V and J ends were trimmed by 4 bases and 10 bases, with 8 bases remaining between them. CDR3 DNA: TGTGCCAGCAGCCCCGTAGGCTCACCCCTCCACTTT. It specifies CASSPVGSPLHF.